Sequencing of this TCR beta chain was carried out in a study of cytomegalovirus exposure and HLA in healthy donors. Study-level background: Earlier, some 170 million T cells were analyzed, and over 95 million unique TCR beta sequences were found among them.

This clone was counted only a few times. Its cognate antigen is unknown. Study-wide points: Some public TCRs appeared in many individuals, while most sequences were rare. The authors enumerated roughly 160 TCR beta chains as linked to cytomegalovirus.

In the PCR, 60 Vbeta and 13 Jbeta primers were used. Using immunoSEQ multiplex PCR, the repertoire was profiled, and TCRdb retains in-frame clones only, with some absent. Of about 190,000 clones in the sample, approximately 70% were seen once. The germline V gene encodes CDR1 SGHRS and CDR2 YFSETQ. This CDR3 is 15 amino acids long. With V trimmed by 3 bases and J by 0 bases, 3 bases remained unmatched. The sample comprised PBMCs. J is TRBJ1-3 and V is TRBV5-1; 7 nucleotides align to TRBD1. This clonotype originated in a woman in her 30s in good health and CMV-seronegative. Written as DNA, the CDR3 is TGCGCCAGCAGCTCCGGGACAGTCTCTGGAAACACCATATATTTT. Its protein product is CASSSGTVSGNTIYF.